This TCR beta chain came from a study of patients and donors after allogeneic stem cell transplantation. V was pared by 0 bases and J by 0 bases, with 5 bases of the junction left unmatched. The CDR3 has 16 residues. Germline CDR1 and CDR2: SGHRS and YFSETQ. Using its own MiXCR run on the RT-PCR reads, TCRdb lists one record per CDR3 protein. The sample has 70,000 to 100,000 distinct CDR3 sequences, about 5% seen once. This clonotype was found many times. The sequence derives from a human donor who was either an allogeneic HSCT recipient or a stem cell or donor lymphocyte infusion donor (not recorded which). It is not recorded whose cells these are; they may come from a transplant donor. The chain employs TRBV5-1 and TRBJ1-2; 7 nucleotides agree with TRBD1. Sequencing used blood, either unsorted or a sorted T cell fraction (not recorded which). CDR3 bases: TGCGCCAGCAGCTTGGGACCTGGGACAGCTAACTATGGCTACACCTTC. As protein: CASSLGPGTANYGYTF.